The 32 T cell receptor beta chains listed next were all sequenced from one sample in a study of CD8 T cell repertoires and HIV-1 epitope variants. No antigen has been identified for these receptors. The repertoire was sequenced with immunoSEQ multiplex PCR; TCRdb's copy has only in-frame clones and lacks some. Of some 5,100 clones in the sample, approximately 70% are singletons; the top ten hold 40%. Material: cultured CD8+ T cells derived from PBMCs. These receptors were collected from a male donor with HIV.

In its sample, this clone was seen a few times. CDR3 bases: TGTGCCAGCAGCCAAGCCCCCTCCCCCTACGAGCAGTACTTC. This translates into CASSQAPSPYEQYF. J is TRBJ2-7 and V is TRBV14; D gene ambiguous. V was clipped by 1 base and J by 2 bases, with 9 bases between them. Germline-derived CDR1 and CDR2 are SGHDN and FVKESK. The CDR3 contains 14 residues.

V and J are TRBV10-2 and TRBJ2-7; 12 nucleotides match TRBD1. Per germline, CDR1 WSHSY and CDR2 SAAADI. This CDR3 comprises 14 residues. The V segment lost 6 bases and the J segment 4 bases; nucleotides outside the gene matches: 4. CDR3 sequence reads: CASRPGQGAYEQYF. CDR3 DNA sequence: TGCGCCAGCAGGCCGGGACAGGGGGCTTACGAGCAGTACTTC.

The chain carries TRBV7-8 and TRBJ2-2; 7 positions agree with TRBD2. CDR3 size: 15 residues. V dropped 3 bases and J dropped 1; count of bases not matched to a gene: 2. Per the germline V gene, CDR1 is SGHVS and CDR2 is FQNEAQ. CDR3 loop: CASSFSSGNTGELFF. DNA of the CDR3: TGTGCCAGCAGCTTCTCTAGCGGGAACACCGGGGAGCTGTTTTTT.

The genes are TRBV19 and TRBJ2-5, with 10 bases aligning to TRBD1. CDR3 length equals 14 residues. Trimming cost V 7 bases and J 5 bases; bases outside gene matches: 7. Per germline, CDR1 LNHDA and CDR2 SQIVND (reference sequence). This CDR3 reads CASTLRQGAETQYF. The CDR3 DNA sequence: TGTGCCAGTACCCTTAGACAGGGGGCGGAGACCCAGTACTTC. Full variable domain (rest looked up from reference TRBV19 and TRBJ2-5): DGGITQSPKYLFRKEGQNVTLSCEQNLNHDAMYWYRQDPGQGLRLIYYSQIVNDFQKGDIAEGYSVSREKKESFPLTVTSAQKNPTAFYLCASTLRQGAETQYFGPGTRLLVL.

This clone came up a few times. The chain joins TRBV19 to TRBJ2-1; D is perhaps TRBD1 (5 bases). V was clipped by 5 bases and J by 6 bases, with 23 bases between them. The CDR3 has 17 residues. Germline CDR1 is LNHDA and CDR2 is SQIVND (reference sequence). The DNA for the CDR3 is TGTGCCAGTAGTTCTCCCCCAGGAAGGGGTGATGGCAATGAGCAGTTCTTC. Protein product: CASSSPPGRGDGNEQFF.

The chain combines TRBV2 with TRBJ1-2, with TRBD1 matching 8 bases. With 5 bases clipped from V and 3 bases from J, the junction kept 8 bases outside the gene matches. There are 15 residues in the CDR3. Germline-derived CDR1 and CDR2 are SNHLY and FYNNEI. Written as DNA, the CDR3 is TGTGCCAGCAGTTATATAGACAGGGGTGACTATGGCTACACCTTC. It is translated as CASSYIDRGDYGYTF.

This clone has a single count. V is TRBV6-6 and J is TRBJ2-5, with a possible D match to TRBD1 (5 bases). There are 13 residues in the CDR3. The germline V and J ends were trimmed by 5 bases and 3 bases, with 10 bases remaining between them. Germline values: CDR1 MNHNY, CDR2 SVGAGI (reference sequence). Here the CDR3 reads CASSPTGEETQYF. CDR3 DNA sequence: TGTGCCAGCAGTCCTACAGGAGAAGAGACCCAGTACTTC.

The chain employs TRBV7-6 and TRBJ2-7; the D is unclear. The germline V and J ends were trimmed by 1 base and 10 bases, with 11 bases remaining between them. Per the germline V gene, CDR1 is SGHVS and CDR2 is FNYEAQ. The CDR3 is 12 amino acids. The CDR3 loop reads CASSLEGFHQYF. The CDR3 bases are TGTGCCAGCAGCTTAGAGGGTTTCCATCAGTACTTC. Drawing the rest from reference TRBV7-6 and TRBJ2-7, the complete variable domain is GAGVSQSPRYKVTKRGQDVALRCDPISGHVSLYWYRQALGQGPEFLTYFNYEAQQDKSGLPNDRFSAERPEGSISTLTIQRTEQRDSAMYRCASSLEGFHQYFGPGTRLTVT.

This clone was seen a handful of times. This chain links TRBV29-1 with TRBJ2-3; TRBD2 is a possible D gene (5 bases). V lost 7 bases, J lost 4 bases, and 15 bases lay in between. CDR3 length: 13 residues. The germline V gene has CDR1 SQVTM and CDR2 ANQGSEA. The chain's CDR3 is CSAERGESDTQYF. The CDR3 DNA reads TGCAGCGCCGAACGGGGAGAGTCAGATACGCAGTATTTT.

The chain combines TRBV27 with TRBJ2-7; D unresolved. Germline loops: CDR1 MNHEY, CDR2 SMNVEV (reference sequence). With 0 bases removed from V and 2 bases from J, the gap between germline ends came to 8 bases. The CDR3 is 14 residues long. CDR3 sequence: CASSLSPGPYEQYF. The DNA for the CDR3 is TGTGCCAGCAGTTTATCGCCGGGCCCCTACGAGCAGTACTTC.

This clone appeared a few times. The chain links TRBV15 to TRBJ1-1; D is possibly TRBD1 (6 bases). Trimming cost V 0 bases and J 6 bases, with 11 bases left between them. This CDR3 comprises 14 residues. Germline-derived CDR1 and CDR2 are LNHNV and YYDKDF (reference sequence). The CDR3 is CATSRDRDISEAFF. CDR3 sequence (DNA): TGTGCCACCAGCAGAGATCGGGACATCTCTGAAGCTTTCTTT.

This clone was counted only a few times. The chain has TRBV27 and TRBJ2-7, with unresolved D. CDR1 is MNHEY, CDR2 SMNVEV, per germline (reference sequence). Trimming took 7 bases from V and 4 from J, leaving 8 bases between them. CDR3 size: 11 residues. CDR3 sequence (DNA): TGTGCCAGCACCGAAGGATACGAGCAGTACTTC. Its translation is CASTEGYEQYF.

The chain joins TRBV28 to TRBJ1-2; D is unclear. CDR3 length equals 13 residues. V shed 4 bases and J shed 2 bases, with 8 bases lying between them. CDR1 and CDR2 from the germline V gene are MDHEN and SYDVKM. The DNA of the CDR3 is TGTGCCAGCAGTTCGCCCCTAAACTATGGCTACACCTTC. Amino acid sequence: CASSSPLNYGYTF.

This chain uses TRBV9 with TRBJ2-1; 8 bases are shared with TRBD1. V lost 0 bases and J lost 5; bases outside the gene matches: 4. Germline CDR1 is SGDLS and CDR2 is YYNGEE. This CDR3 spans 15 amino acids. The CDR3 nucleotides read TGTGCCAGCAGCGTAGAGCAGGGGGCGCACAATGAGCAGTTCTTC. Residues: CASSVEQGAHNEQFF.

The rearrangement links TRBV19 to TRBJ2-7; D possibly corresponds to TRBD2 (5 bases). Per the germline V gene, CDR1 is LNHDA and CDR2 is SQIVND (reference sequence). The CDR3 length is 12 residues. Trimming shortened V by 9 bases and J by 7 bases, and 16 bases separated the two germline ends. The CDR3 DNA follows: TGTGCCAGCGGACTTGGACCCTTGGAGCAGTACTTC. This gives the protein CASGLGPLEQYF. Full variable domain (missing parts from reference TRBV19 and TRBJ2-7): DGGITQSPKYLFRKEGQNVTLSCEQNLNHDAMYWYRQDPGQGLRLIYYSQIVNDFQKGDIAEGYSVSREKKESFPLTVTSAQKNPTAFYLCASGLGPLEQYFGPGTRLTVT.

The J gene is TRBJ1-2, the V gene TRBV23-1; no firm D call. TRBV23-1 is flagged as an ORF with uncertain function. This CDR3 contains 14 residues. With 1 base removed from V and 1 base from J, the gap between germline ends came to 7 bases. CDR3 sequence reads: CASSQWRLNYGYTF. Here the CDR3 DNA reads TGCGCCAGCAGTCAATGGAGGCTTAACTATGGCTACACCTTC.

This clone was recorded a few times. In DNA, the CDR3 is TGCAGCGTGCCACTGAGGACAGGGCAAAACTATGGCTACACCTTC. This gives the protein CSVPLRTGQNYGYTF. The V and J genes are TRBV29-1 and TRBJ1-2; 8 nucleotides agree with TRBD1. This CDR3 is 15 amino acids long. Losses at the gene ends were 6 bases for V and 2 bases for J; bases not matched to a gene: 11. Germline CDR1 reads SQVTM; CDR2 reads ANQGSEA.

This clone was recorded once. The V and J genes are TRBV5-1 and TRBJ2-7; possible D gene TRBD1, 5 bases. There are 17 residues in the CDR3. Trimming pared 0 bases from V and 2 bases from J, leaving 18 bases between. The V gene's germline CDR1 is SGHRS and CDR2 YFSETQ. The CDR3 DNA reads as TGCGCCAGCAGCTTGGGGGGCCAGGTTGGGGCCACCTACGAGCAGTACTTC. It encodes CASSLGGQVGATYEQYF.

The rearrangement uses TRBV5-8 and TRBJ2-1, with D perhaps matching TRBD1 (7 bases). V lost 2 bases to trimming and J lost 6 bases, with 18 bases between them. Germline-derived CDR1 and CDR2 are SGHTS and YDEGEE. The length of the CDR3 is 16 residues. The CDR3, as DNA: TGTGCCAGCAGCTTTGTGGAGGGGGCGTCTTTCAATGAGCAGTTCTTC. This sequence encodes CASSFVEGASFNEQFF. Looking up the rest from reference TRBV5-8 and TRBJ2-1 gives the full variable domain: EAGVTQSPTHLIKTRGQQATLRCSPISGHTSVYWYQQALGLGLQFLLWYDEGEERNRGNFPPRFSGRQFPNYSSELNVNALELEDSALYLCASSFVEGASFNEQFFGPGTRLTVL.

The sample holds one count of this clone. The rearrangement uses TRBV18 and TRBJ1-1; D is undetermined. Trimming left V 5 bases short and J 2 bases short, with 9 bases between. The germline V gene encodes CDR1 KGHSH and CDR2 LQKENI. This CDR3 has 13 amino acids. CDR3 loop: CASSSVTNTEAFF. The CDR3 nucleotides read TGTGCCAGCTCATCGGTCACCAACACTGAAGCTTTCTTT.

The chain is built from TRBV6-5 and TRBJ2-1, with a tentative D call TRBD2 (5 bases). The V end lost 2 bases, the J end lost 7 bases, and 15 bases lay between the germline ends. CDR3 length equals 15 residues. From germline, CDR1 is MNHEY and CDR2 SVGAGI. In DNA, the CDR3 is TGTGCCAGCAGTTACAAAGGGAATGGAGGAAATGAGCAGTTCTTC. Amino acids: CASSYKGNGGNEQFF.

The chain recombines TRBV29-1 with TRBJ1-2; unclear D gene. V lost 3 bases and J lost 6, with 8 bases in between. The CDR3 consists of 11 residues. Germline V CDR1 and CDR2: SQVTM, ANQGSEA. The CDR3 coding sequence is TGCAGCGTTGAGTCAGGTCATGGCTACACCTTC. Translated, it gives CSVESGHGYTF.

CDR3 sequence reads: CASSIDRNDEREQYF. The DNA of the CDR3 is TGTGCCAGTAGTATAGATCGGAACGATGAGCGCGAGCAGTACTTC. The J gene is TRBJ2-7, the V gene TRBV19; D unresolved. Germline V gene data show CDR1 as LNHDA and CDR2 as SQIVND (reference sequence). V lost 0 bases and J lost 6, with 15 bases in between. The CDR3 consists of 15 residues.

This chain uses TRBV10-2 with TRBJ2-7; D is possibly TRBD1 or TRBD2 (5 bases each). The CDR3 totals 15 residues. CDR1 WSHSY and CDR2 SAAADI come from the germline V gene. Trimming left V 2 bases short and J 3 bases short, with 14 bases between. CDR3 amino acids: CASSEEGQTGYEQYF. The CDR3 region has the DNA TGCGCCAGCAGTGAGGAGGGGCAGACTGGCTACGAGCAGTACTTC.

The rearrangement links TRBV13 to TRBJ2-7, with D possibly being TRBD2 (7 bases). The V end lost 6 bases, the J end lost 6 bases, and 21 bases lay between the germline ends. The CDR3 length is 15 residues. Looked up from germline, CDR1 is PRHDT and CDR2 is FYEKMQ (reference sequence). CDR3 region: CASRSRGGLSREQYF. In DNA, the CDR3 is TGTGCCAGCAGGTCTAGGGGGGGCCTCTCGCGCGAGCAGTACTTC.

This chain links TRBV6-5 with TRBJ1-1, with no clear D. V lost 4 bases and J 7 bases, leaving 16 bases between the germline ends. The CDR3 has 14 amino acids. The germline V gene has CDR1 MNHEY and CDR2 SVGAGI. CDR3 in DNA: TGTGCCAGCAGTTTGAGACGGGAGGGCTTTGAAGCTTTCTTT. The encoded protein is CASSLRREGFEAFF.

The chain employs TRBV12-5 and TRBJ2-1; D call uncertain. The CDR3 loop spans 12 amino acids. V lost 2 bases and J 9 bases, leaving 8 bases between the germline ends. CDR1 LGHNT and CDR2 FRNRAP come from the germline V gene. DNA of the CDR3: TGTGCTAGTGGTTTGCCCCGCCGTGAGCAGTTCTTC. Protein: CASGLPRREQFF.

The chain combines TRBV6-6 with TRBJ2-1, with a weak D call TRBD2 (5 bases). V was cut by 4 bases and J by 4 bases, with 11 bases left in between. The CDR3 has 14 amino acids. Germline lookup yields CDR1 MNHNY and CDR2 SVGAGI (reference sequence). The CDR3 DNA is TGTGCCAGCAGTTCCCCGACTATTTACAATGAGCAGTTCTTC. It codes for CASSSPTIYNEQFF.

The J gene is TRBJ2-1, the V gene TRBV5-1; perhaps TRBD2 as D (5 bases). Looked up from germline, CDR1 is SGHRS and CDR2 is YFSETQ. The CDR3 length is 15 residues. Trimming shortened V by 5 bases and J by 6 bases, and 18 bases separated the two germline ends. CDR3 DNA: TGCGCCAGCAGTCTCCCCTCTACTAGATTCAATGAGCAGTTCTTC. Its protein is CASSLPSTRFNEQFF.

V and J are TRBV28 and TRBJ2-7; 10 bases map to TRBD2. J was trimmed by 4 bases and V by 5 bases; bases with no gene match: 11. This CDR3 has 16 residues. In germline, CDR1 is MDHEN, CDR2 SYDVKM. CDR3 protein: CASSPYSGTSEYEQYF. Here the CDR3 DNA reads TGTGCCAGCAGTCCCTATTCCGGGACTAGCGAGTACGAGCAGTACTTC. The whole variable domain, remainder taken from reference TRBV28 and TRBJ2-7, is DVKVTQSSRYLVKRTGEKVFLECVQDMDHENMFWYRQDPGLGLRLIYFSYDVKMKEKGDIPEGYSVSREKKERFSLILESASTNQTSMYLCASSPYSGTSEYEQYFGPGTRLTVT.

The chain uses TRBV19 and TRBJ2-2; a possible D gene is TRBD1 (5 bases). Germline V lookup: CDR1 LNHDA, CDR2 SQIVND (reference sequence). V lost 1 base and J lost 5, with 8 bases in between. CDR3 length: 14 amino acids. CDR3 in amino acids: CASSIAGATGELFF. As DNA, the CDR3 is TGTGCCAGTAGTATAGCTGGGGCGACCGGGGAGCTGTTTTTT.

The chain joins TRBV5-1 to TRBJ2-1; D gene uncertain. Germline lookup yields CDR1 SGHRS and CDR2 YFSETQ. The CDR3 is 14 residues long. V lost 0 bases, J lost 2 bases, and 6 bases lay in between. The CDR3, as DNA: TGCGCCAGCAGCTTGGGAGAAACCTACAATGAGCAGTTCTTC. This encodes CASSLGETYNEQFF.